This T cell receptor beta chain was captured in a study of control samples from healthy donors and cancer patients. The data were produced by immunoSEQ multiplex PCR, yet TCRdb's version contains in-frame clones alone and is incomplete. The data contain around 130,000 clones, about 90% of them singletons. The CDR3 runs 15 residues. Per germline, CDR1 MNHEY and CDR2 SMNVEV (reference sequence). V lost 6 bases and J 0 bases, leaving 12 bases between the germline ends. Sequencing used PBMCs. The TCR sequence derives from a middle-aged man with head and neck cancer. The chain carries TRBV27 and TRBJ1-5; perhaps TRBD1 as D (6 bases). The CDR3 DNA sequence: TGTGCCAGCAGGACTACAGGGAATAGCAATCAGCCCCAGCATTTT. Its protein product is CASRTTGNSNQPQHF.